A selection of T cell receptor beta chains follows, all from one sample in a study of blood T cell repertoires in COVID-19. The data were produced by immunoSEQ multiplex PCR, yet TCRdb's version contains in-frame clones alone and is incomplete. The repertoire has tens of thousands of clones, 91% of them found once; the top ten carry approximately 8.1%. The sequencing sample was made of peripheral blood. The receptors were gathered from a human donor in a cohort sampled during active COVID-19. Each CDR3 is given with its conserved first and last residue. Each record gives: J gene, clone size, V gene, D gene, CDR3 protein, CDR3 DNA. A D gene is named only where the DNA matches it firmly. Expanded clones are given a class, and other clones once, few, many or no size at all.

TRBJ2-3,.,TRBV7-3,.,CASSLLTRTDTQYF,TGTGCCAGCAGCTTGTTGACTCGCACAGATACGCAGTATTTT
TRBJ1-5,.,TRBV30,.,CAWSSGPLGQPQHF,TGTGCCTGGTCCTCGGGTCCCCTCGGGCAGCCCCAGCATTTT
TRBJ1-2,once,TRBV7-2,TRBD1,CASSLNQGAGYGYTF,TGTGCCAGCAGCTTAAATCAGGGGGCAGGGTATGGCTACACCTTC
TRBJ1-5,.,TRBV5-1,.,CASSLGSGNQPQHF,TGCGCCAGCAGCTTGGGGTCGGGCAATCAGCCCCAGCATTTT
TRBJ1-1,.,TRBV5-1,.,CASNGDDTEAFF,TGCGCCAGCAACGGGGATGATACTGAAGCTTTCTTT
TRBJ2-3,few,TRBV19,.,CASSIVLAATDTQYF,TGTGCCAGTAGTATAGTCCTGGCGGCCACAGATACGCAGTATTTT
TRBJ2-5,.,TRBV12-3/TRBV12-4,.,CASSPQETQYF,TGTGCCAGCAGCCCGCAAGAGACCCAGTACTTC
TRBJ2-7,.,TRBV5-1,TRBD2,CASRLTGTRSYLNYEQYF,TGCGCCAGCAGACTCACAGGGACTAGATCCTACTTAAACTACGAGCAGTACTTC
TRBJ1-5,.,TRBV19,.,CASSIQGSSNQPQHF,TGTGCCAGTAGTATTCAGGGGTCGAGCAATCAGCCCCAGCATTTT
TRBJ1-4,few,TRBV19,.,CASRTAPATNEKLFF,TGTGCCAGTAGAACAGCCCCGGCAACTAATGAAAAACTGTTTTTT
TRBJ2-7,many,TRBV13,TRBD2,CASSLVVSGSKLHEQYF,TGTGCCAGCAGCTTAGTGGTTAGCGGGAGTAAGCTCCACGAGCAGTACTTC
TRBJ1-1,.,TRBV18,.,CASSPGSGAAEAFF,TGTGCCAGCTCACCAGGATCAGGGGCGGCTGAAGCTTTCTTT
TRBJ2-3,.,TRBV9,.,CASSVGSGGTDTQYF,TGTGCCAGCAGCGTAGGGAGTGGTGGGACAGATACGCAGTATTTT
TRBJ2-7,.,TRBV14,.,CASSQPSAGSYEQYF,TGTGCCAGCAGCCAGCCTAGCGCCGGCTCCTACGAGCAGTACTTC
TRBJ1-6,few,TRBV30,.,CAWKAGTGLYNSPLHF,TGTGCCTGGAAGGCAGGCACTGGGCTCTATAATTCACCCCTCCACTTT
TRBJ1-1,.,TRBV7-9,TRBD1,CASSSLRQGRVTEAFF,TGTGCCAGCAGCTCCTTACGACAGGGTAGGGTCACTGAAGCTTTCTTT
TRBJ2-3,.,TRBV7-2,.,CASSSVFTDTQYF,TGTGCCAGCAGTTCAGTATTCACAGATACGCAGTATTTT
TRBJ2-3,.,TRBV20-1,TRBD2,CSASAPSSGGHTQYF,TGCAGTGCTAGTGCCCCAAGTAGCGGGGGACATACGCAGTATTTT
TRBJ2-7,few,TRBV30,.,CAWTPGTIYEQYF,TGTGCCTGGACCCCCGGGACAATCTACGAGCAGTACTTC
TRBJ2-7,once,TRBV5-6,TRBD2,CASSLGLAGPEQYF,TGTGCCAGCAGCCTGGGACTAGCGGGACCTGAGCAGTACTTC
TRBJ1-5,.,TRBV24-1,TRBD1,CATSVAGTGVFNQPQHF,TGTGCCACCAGTGTTGCCGGGACAGGGGTGTTCAATCAGCCCCAGCATTTT
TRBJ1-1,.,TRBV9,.,CASSLQTSMNTEAFF,TGTGCCAGCAGCCTACAGACATCCATGAACACTGAAGCTTTCTTT
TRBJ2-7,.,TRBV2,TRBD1,CASLRRTGSSYEQYF,TGTGCCAGCCTCAGAAGGACAGGGAGCTCCTACGAGCAGTACTTC
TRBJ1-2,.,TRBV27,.,CASSLQPGVWGYTF,TGTGCCAGCAGTCTCCAGCCAGGGGTATGGGGCTACACCTTC
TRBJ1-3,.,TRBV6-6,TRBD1,CASSPRQGRPGNTIYF,TGTGCCAGCAGCCCCAGACAGGGGCGACCAGGAAACACCATATATTTT
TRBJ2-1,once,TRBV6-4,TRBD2,CASSDSKLAGMPNEQFF,TGTGCCAGCAGTGACTCTAAACTAGCGGGAATGCCCAATGAGCAGTTCTTC
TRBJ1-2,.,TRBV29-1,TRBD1,CSVETAGQVILSNYGYTF,TGCAGCGTTGAAACGGCGGGACAGGTGATTTTGTCTAACTATGGCTACACCTTC
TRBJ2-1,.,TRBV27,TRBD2,CASSTGLAGGVEQFF,TGTGCCAGCAGTACCGGACTAGCGGGGGGGGTTGAGCAGTTCTTC
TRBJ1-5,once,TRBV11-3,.,CASSPLFYSNQPQHF,TGTGCCAGCAGCCCCCTGTTCTATAGCAATCAGCCCCAGCATTTT
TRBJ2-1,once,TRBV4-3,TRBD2,CASSQGLAGWNEQFF,TGCGCCAGCAGCCAAGGACTAGCGGGGTGGAATGAGCAGTTCTTC
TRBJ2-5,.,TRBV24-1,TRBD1,CATSDFGGRDRVVETQYF,TGTGCCACCAGTGATTTTGGGGGCCGGGACAGGGTTGTGGAGACCCAGTACTTC
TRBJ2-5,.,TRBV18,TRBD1,CASSPGQRETQYF,TGTGCCAGCTCACCGGGACAGCGAGAGACCCAGTACTTC
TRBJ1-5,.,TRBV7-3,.,CASGSLQGGRQPQHF,TGTGCCAGCGGCTCCTTGCAAGGGGGTCGGCAGCCCCAGCATTTT
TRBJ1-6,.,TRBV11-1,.,CASSSEGYSPLHF,TGTGCCAGCAGCTCCGAGGGTTATTCACCCCTCCACTTT
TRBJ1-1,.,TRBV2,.,CASNTNTEAFF,TGTGCCAGCAATACTAACACTGAAGCTTTCTTT
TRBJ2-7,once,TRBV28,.,CASTTSYEQYF,TGTGCCAGCACTACCTCCTACGAGCAGTACTTC
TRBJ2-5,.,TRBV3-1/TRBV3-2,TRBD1,CASSQKRGPRDREVTMGETQYF,TGTGCCAGCAGCCAAAAAAGGGGCCCCCGGGACAGGGAGGTTACCATGGGAGAGACCCAGTACTTC
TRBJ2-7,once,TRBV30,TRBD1,CAWSGTGMSRYF,TGTGCCTGGAGTGGGACAGGGATGAGCCGGTACTTC
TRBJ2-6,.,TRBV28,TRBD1,CASSRLDRSGANVLTF,TGTGCCAGCAGCCGATTGGACAGGTCTGGGGCCAACGTCCTGACTTTC
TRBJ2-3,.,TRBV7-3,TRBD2,CASSLNPPGTSGSFRISTDTQYF,TGTGCCAGCAGCTTAAACCCCCCCGGGACTAGCGGGTCCTTTCGGATTAGCACAGATACGCAGTATTTT
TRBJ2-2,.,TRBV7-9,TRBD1,CASSLWVGVGTVNTGELFF,TGTGCCAGCAGCTTATGGGTGGGAGTTGGGACAGTCAACACCGGGGAGCTGTTTTTT
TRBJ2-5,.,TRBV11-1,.,CASSLSGRTQYF,TGTGCCAGCAGCTTGTCTGGCCGGACCCAGTACTTC
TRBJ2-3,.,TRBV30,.,CAWSVLGGSTDTQYF,TGTGCCTGGAGTGTACTTGGCGGGAGCACAGATACGCAGTATTTT